This T cell receptor (beta chain) derives from a study of blood T cell repertoires in COVID-19. Repertoires were generated with immunoSEQ multiplex PCR, while TCRdb's copy carries only in-frame clones and drops some. This sample has roughly 320,000 clones, with roughly 90% found just once. This clonotype was obtained from a woman younger than 45 who had been exposed to COVID-19. Sequenced input: PBMCs or T cells enriched from blood (not recorded which).

DNA of the CDR3: TGTGCCAGCAGCTTAGCGCGGGCAAACTATGGCTACACCTTC. The encoded protein is CASSLARANYGYTF. V gene TRBV7-8 combines with J gene TRBJ1-2; D not certain. Trimming removed 0 bases from V and 2 bases from J, with 7 bases in between. CDR1 is SGHVS and CDR2 is FQNEAQ in the germline V gene. The CDR3 extends over 14 amino acids.